This T cell receptor (beta chain) derives from a study of T cell repertoires in cytomegalovirus infection. About the study: Shared public TCR beta signatures pointed to both CMV infection and a matching HLA type. Overall study findings and caveats: Cumulative frequency of public TCR beta families picked out carriers of CMV plus the relevant HLA. CMV-specific TCR beta clonotypes restricted by HLA-C were the ones dominating the ex vivo response.

TCRdb passed the reads through MiXCR, listing each CDR3 protein once. The table records some 160,000 distinct CDR3 sequences, roughly 15% of them present only once. Germline V lookup: CDR1 SGHTA, CDR2 FQGTGA. This CDR3 contains 15 residues. The V end lost 5 bases, the J end lost 0 bases, and 11 bases lay between the germline ends. The table lists this clonotype with a few counts. Its antigen is currently unknown. Material for sequencing was CD8+ T cells from PBMCs. The genes are TRBV7-3 and TRBJ2-1, with D unclear. The receptor was isolated from a human donor in good health (CMV status not recorded). Some clones in this sample may be carry-over from other donors' samples. The CDR3 spells CASSPIKSSYNEQFF. The CDR3 bases are TGTGCCAGCAGCCCCATAAAAAGCTCCTACAATGAGCAGTTCTTC.